This passage covers 21 T cell receptor beta chains from one sample sequenced in a study of Graves' ophthalmopathy and Graves' hyperthyroidism. The TCR beta CDR3 regions underwent amplification from RNA transcripts. First-round RT-PCR used HTBI primers; second-round multiplex PCR followed. TCRdb reanalysed the multiplex PCR reads using MiXCR and keeps one entry per CDR3 protein. The table records around 1,000,000 distinct CDR3 sequences, about 40% of them present only once. The sample comprised peripheral blood or thyroid tissue (not recorded which). The receptors were gathered from an adult man with Graves' hyperthyroidism.

This chain joins TRBV5-6 and TRBJ2-5; TRBD2 aligns across 12 bases. Per germline, CDR1 SGHDT and CDR2 YYEEEE. The ends lost 4 bases at V and 1 base at J; junction bases unmatched: 11. The CDR3 length is 18 residues. CDR3 in amino acids: CASSLGGLAGGTQETQYF. CDR3 DNA sequence: TGTGCCAGCAGCCTCGGGGGCCTAGCGGGGGGGACCCAAGAGACCCAGTACTTC.

In this sample, this clonotype turned up a few times. The chain employs TRBV14 and TRBJ2-7; D is ambiguous. Trimming took 2 bases from V and 3 from J, leaving 17 bases between them. This CDR3 spans 16 amino acids. Germline assignment: CDR1 SGHDN and CDR2 FVKESK. CDR3 amino acids: CASSQTLSGPRYEQYF. DNA for the CDR3: TGTGCCAGCAGCCAAACCCTGTCTGGGCCTCGCTACGAGCAGTACTTC.

The genes are TRBV2 and TRBJ2-7; TRBD2 matches at 13 bases. The CDR3 contains 13 residues. The junction had 8 bases not matched to a gene; V was cut back by 5 bases and J by 13 bases. Germline V lookup: CDR1 SNHLY, CDR2 FYNNEI. CDR3 nucleotide sequence: TGTGCCAGCAGTCCAGGGACTAGCGGGGCCTTCTACTTC. Amino acids: CASSPGTSGAFYF.

This clonotype came up many times. CDR3 DNA: TGCGCCAGCACCCCGGGACAGGGACTTTACGAGCAGTACTTC. This gives the protein CASTPGQGLYEQYF. This chain links TRBV5-1 with TRBJ2-7, with TRBD1 identical over 9 bases. V shed 6 bases, J shed 4 bases, and the junction held 8 bases outside the gene matches. CDR3 length equals 14 residues. The germline V gene encodes CDR1 SGHRS and CDR2 YFSETQ.

J is TRBJ1-6 and V is TRBV20-1; D is ambiguous. CDR1 is DFQATT and CDR2 is SNEGSKA in the germline V gene (reference sequence). The CDR3 is 13 residues long. Deletions cut 3 bases from V and 15 bases from J, with 18 bases between. In DNA, the CDR3 is TGCAGTGCTAGTGGAAGATCGGGGTCGAACCTCCACTTT. Amino acids: CSASGRSGSNLHF.

This clonotype was observed once. The rearrangement uses TRBV10-3 and TRBJ1-6, with D unresolved. Germline V gene sequence: CDR1 ENHRY, CDR2 SYGVKD. The CDR3 contains 17 residues. The V end lost 10 bases, the J end lost 7 bases, and 26 bases lay between the germline ends. The DNA of the CDR3 is TGTGCCAGCAGCTCCACCACCGGGCCCATAAGGAATTCACCCCTCCACTTT. Its protein product is CASSSTTGPIRNSPLHF.

The chain recombines TRBV7-2 with TRBJ2-7; the D gene could be TRBD1 or TRBD2 (5 bases each). The CDR3 has 16 residues. The germline CDR1 and CDR2 sequences are SGHTA and FQGNSA. Between the trimmed V and J ends, which lost 6 bases and 9 bases, there was a span of 27 bases. The chain's CDR3 is CASSYTRDRTFRVQYF. The CDR3 DNA reads TGTGCCAGCAGTTACACCCGGGACCGGACGTTTAGGGTGCAGTACTTC. The full variable domain, completed using reference TRBV7-2 and TRBJ2-7, is GAGVSQSPSNKVTEKGKDVELRCDPISGHTALYWYRQSLGQGLEFLIYFQGNSAPDKSGLPSDRFSAERTGGSVSTLTIQRTQQEDSAVYLCASSYTRDRTFRVQYFGPGTRLTVT.

This clonotype was recorded only once. V and J are TRBV10-3 and TRBJ2-2; 12 nucleotides line up with TRBD2. The trim removed 6 bases at V and 0 bases at J, leaving 8 bases unmatched. CDR1 ENHRY and CDR2 SYGVKD come from the germline V gene. This CDR3 comprises 18 residues. CDR3 DNA: TGTGCCATCAGAGGTTCCGGGACTAGCGGGTCGAACACCGGGGAGCTGTTTTTT. Its protein product is CAIRGSGTSGSNTGELFF.

This clonotype was observed a few times. This rearrangement joins TRBV13 to TRBJ1-1; the D is unclear. Germline CDR1 reads PRHDT; CDR2 reads FYEKMQ (reference sequence). There are 12 residues in the CDR3. V was shortened by 7 bases and J by 2 bases, with 8 bases between the two germline ends. For the CDR3, the DNA is TGTGCCAGCAACCAAGCAAACACTGAAGCTTTCTTT. It yields the protein CASNQANTEAFF.

This clonotype came up many times. The V and J genes are TRBV7-9 and TRBJ1-5; 7 positions match TRBD1. From germline, CDR1 is SEHNR and CDR2 FQNEAQ (reference sequence). J gave up 0 bases and V 1 base, and 0 bases lay outside the gene matches. This CDR3 spans 15 amino acids. The CDR3 region has the DNA TGTGCCAGCAGCTTAGGACAGGGTAGCAATCAGCCCCAGCATTTT. The encoded protein is CASSLGQGSNQPQHF.

This clonotype occurred many times. The chain joins TRBV12-3 or TRBV12-4 to TRBJ2-5; no clear D. V lost 3 bases and J 8 bases, leaving 7 bases between the germline ends. The CDR3 totals 11 residues. CDR3 DNA: TGTGCCAGCAGTTTCGACCGAACCCAGTACTTC. This codes for CASSFDRTQYF.

This clonotype was found many times. The V and J genes are TRBV9 and TRBJ1-4; D not resolved. The CDR3 extends over 14 amino acids. Germline CDR1 is SGDLS and CDR2 is YYNGEE. The germline V and J ends were trimmed by 1 base and 5 bases, with 9 bases remaining between them. The CDR3 reads CASSVRQTNEKLFF. DNA for the CDR3: TGTGCCAGCAGCGTACGTCAGACGAATGAAAAACTGTTTTTT. Supplemented by reference TRBV9 and TRBJ1-4, the full variable domain reads DSGVTQTPKHLITATGQRVTLRCSPRSGDLSVYWYQQSLDQGLQFLIQYYNGEERAKGNILERFSAQQFPDLHSELNLSSLELGDSALYFCASSVRQTNEKLFFGSGTQLSVL.

The V call is TRBV20-1, the J call TRBJ2-7, with D unresolved. Trimming removed 6 bases from V and 0 bases from J, with 9 bases in between. This CDR3 region has 12 residues. Germline CDR1 is DFQATT and CDR2 is SNEGSKA (reference sequence). The chain's CDR3 is CSARQASYEQYF. DNA for the CDR3: TGCAGTGCCCGGCAGGCCTCCTACGAGCAGTACTTC.

This clonotype occurred many times. This CDR3 is CASSHFPGLGGYTF. In DNA form, the CDR3 reads TGCGCCAGCAGCCATTTCCCGGGCCTGGGTGGCTACACCTTC. The chain has TRBV4-3 and TRBJ1-2; D remains ambiguous. The germline V gene encodes CDR1 LGHNA and CDR2 YSLEER. Trimming cost V 3 bases and J 7 bases, with 15 bases left between them. The CDR3 spans 14 residues.

This clonotype occurred many times. This sequence joins TRBV7-2 and TRBJ1-2; tentatively, D is TRBD1 (5 bases). The V end lost 4 bases, the J end lost 0 bases, and 15 bases lay between the germline ends. The CDR3 spans 16 residues. CDR1 and CDR2 from the germline V gene are SGHTA and FQGNSA. In nucleotides, the CDR3 is TGTGCCAGCAGCTCGTTCCGGGACGAACCTAACTATGGCTACACCTTC. Its translation is CASSSFRDEPNYGYTF.

The chain couples TRBV4-2 to TRBJ2-2; 12 positions match TRBD2. In germline, CDR1 is LGHNA, CDR2 YNFKEQ. The CDR3 extends over 19 amino acids. J gave up 2 bases and V 0 bases, and 7 bases lay outside the gene matches. The CDR3 region is CASSQDRTSGNRNTGELFF. The CDR3 DNA reads TGTGCCAGCAGCCAAGATCGGACTAGCGGGAATAGAAACACCGGGGAGCTGTTTTTT.

This clonotype has at least ten counts. The chain carries TRBV14 and TRBJ1-1; the D is unclear. The V end was cut by 4 bases, the J end by 0 bases, with 9 bases between. CDR3 length equals 14 residues. Germline V CDR1 and CDR2: SGHDN, FVKESK. CDR3 loop: CASSPTVMNTEAFF. CDR3 nucleotides: TGTGCCAGCAGCCCAACCGTAATGAACACTGAAGCTTTCTTT.

This clonotype occurred many times. CDR3 nucleotide sequence: TGTGCCAGCAGCTCAGGGGCGGACACTGAAGCTTTCTTT. Protein product: CASSSGADTEAFF. This chain links TRBV7-3 with TRBJ1-1; tentative D call: TRBD1 (6 bases). The CDR3 loop spans 13 amino acids. V dropped 4 bases and J dropped 3 bases, with 9 bases sitting between them. Germline CDR1 reads SGHTA; CDR2 reads FQGTGA.

This chain joins TRBV10-3 and TRBJ2-2; TRBD2 matches at 7 bases. This CDR3 is built from 15 residues. CDR1 and CDR2 from the germline V gene are ENHRY and SYGVKD. V was pared by 4 bases and J by 3 bases, with 5 bases of the junction left unmatched. The CDR3, as DNA: TGTGCCATCAGTGGCGGGAGAGGGGACACCGGGGAGCTGTTTTTT. Amino acid sequence: CAISGGRGDTGELFF.

The table lists this clonotype with a few counts. The chain recombines TRBV10-3 with TRBJ2-2; 13 bases fit TRBD2. Per the germline V gene, CDR1 is ENHRY and CDR2 is SYGVKD. The CDR3 has 18 amino acids. V gave up 4 bases and J gave up 3 bases; unmatched junction bases: 8. The CDR3 region has the DNA TGTGCCATCAGTGGAGGTCGAGGACTAGCGGGGGACACCGGGGAGCTGTTTTTT. Protein: CAISGGRGLAGDTGELFF.

This clonotype was recorded at least ten times. The V gene is TRBV7-6, the J gene TRBJ2-5; TRBD2 matches at 10 bases. Looked up from germline, CDR1 is SGHVS and CDR2 is FNYEAQ. V shed 3 bases and J 5 bases; nucleotides not matched to a gene: 9. This CDR3 has 16 amino acids. In nucleotides, the CDR3 is TGTGCCAGCAGCTTGGCTAGCGGGAGAGTAGGGGAGACCCAGTACTTC. Translation gives CASSLASGRVGETQYF.